Following are 23 T cell receptor beta chains from one sample sequenced in a study of T-cell reconstitution after alpha-beta-depleted transplantation in children. Construction of the TCRbeta library involved unique molecular identifiers. Each CDR3 protein is one row after TCRdb ran MiXCR on the PCR reads. The table shows about 980,000 distinct CDR3 sequences, with roughly 29% occurring only once. The input for sequencing was PBMCs, mostly from graft donor cells, taken 360 days after TCRalphabeta/CD19-depleted stem cell transplant. These receptors were collected from a boy in the first two years of life who had a stem cell transplant for SCID, so the T cells may come from the graft donor.

A word on this clonotype: Mismatch with germline at one junction end may stem from a read error. The chain uses TRBV2 and TRBJ2-1; no clear D. Germline CDR1 reads SNHLY; CDR2 reads FYNNEI. The CDR3 runs to 12 residues. CDR3 sequence (DNA): TGTGCCAGCAGCGAAGATTACCCTATTCAGTTCTTC. This encodes CASSEDYPIQFF.

V usage is TRBV24-1 and J usage is TRBJ2-1; possibly TRBD1 for D (7 bases). The germline V and J ends were trimmed by 1 base and 0 bases, with 12 bases remaining between them. The CDR3 runs 17 residues. CDR1 and CDR2 from the germline V gene are KGHDR and SFDVKD. CDR3 DNA sequence: TGTGCCACCAGTGATTTTCGGAGGGGGCTCTCCTACAATGAGCAGTTCTTC. Protein: CATSDFRRGLSYNEQFF.

The count of this clonotype is one. J is TRBJ2-1 and V is TRBV9; 7 nucleotides match TRBD2. Trimming cost V 0 bases and J 1 base; bases outside gene matches: 10. Germline CDR1 reads SGDLS; CDR2 reads YYNGEE. CDR3 length equals 18 residues. The CDR3 DNA follows: TGTGCCAGCAGCGTAGGGGGACTGTGGGGGGGATCCTACAATGAGCAGTTCTTC. Encoded protein: CASSVGGLWGGSYNEQFF.

The V and J genes are TRBV20-1 and TRBJ2-1; 7 nucleotides align to TRBD1. The CDR3 is made up of 15 amino acids. Looked up from germline, CDR1 is DFQATT and CDR2 is SNEGSKA (reference sequence). V gave up 1 base and J gave up 5 bases; unmatched junction bases: 8. The CDR3 nucleotides are TGCAGTGCTAGAGTAGGGGGCGTCGATAACAATGAGCAGTTCTTC. Translating gives CSARVGGVDNNEQFF.

This chain uses TRBV7-8 with TRBJ1-1; D unclear. Germline values: CDR1 SGHVS, CDR2 FQNEAQ. CDR3 length: 14 amino acids. V was shortened by 1 base and J by 1 base, with 7 bases between the two germline ends. CDR3 residues: CASSLGYRNTEAFF. For the CDR3, the DNA is TGTGCCAGCAGCTTAGGATACAGGAACACTGAAGCTTTCTTT.

The sample holds one count of this clonotype. The V and J genes are TRBV20-1 and TRBJ2-3, with D tentatively TRBD2 (5 bases). The length of the CDR3 is 14 residues. V lost 2 bases and J lost 12, with 21 bases in between. Germline V lookup: CDR1 DFQATT, CDR2 SNEGSKA (reference sequence). The CDR3 sequence: CSARRTPGYELQYF. In DNA, the CDR3 is TGCAGTGCTAGACGGACTCCGGGATATGAGCTTCAGTATTTT.

There are a few counts of this clonotype. V and J are TRBV20-1 and TRBJ2-3; 12 bases match TRBD2. Germline V gives CDR1 DFQATT, CDR2 SNEGSKA (reference sequence). This CDR3 comprises 16 residues. Trimming removed 1 base from V and 4 bases from J; junction bases left unmatched: 6. CDR3 bases: TGCAGTGCTAGAGCCCTACTAGCGGGGGGCTCAGATACGCAGTATTTT. The encoded protein is CSARALLAGGSDTQYF.

Only a few counts were recorded for this clonotype. J is TRBJ2-6 and V is TRBV2; the D is unclear. From germline, CDR1 is SNHLY and CDR2 FYNNEI. V was cut by 2 bases and J by 0 bases, with 11 bases left in between. This CDR3 is built from 17 residues. The CDR3 reads CASSETYTISGANVLTF. The CDR3 nucleotides read TGTGCCAGCAGTGAAACATACACCATCTCTGGGGCCAACGTCCTGACTTTC.

In this sample, this clonotype turned up a few times. The chain has TRBV20-1 and TRBJ1-5; D gene ambiguous. The length of the CDR3 is 14 residues. The ends were cut back, 3 bases at V and 3 bases at J, with 12 bases in the middle. Germline-derived CDR1 and CDR2 are DFQATT and SNEGSKA (reference sequence). CDR3 sequence (DNA): TGCAGTGCTAGTTGGGGTAAGAACAATCAGCCCCAGCATTTT. Its protein is CSASWGKNNQPQHF.

The table lists this clonotype with a few counts. The V and J genes are TRBV11-2 and TRBJ2-2; the match to TRBD2 covers 7 bases. Germline V gene lookup returns CDR1 SGHAT and CDR2 FQNNGV. This CDR3 comprises 17 residues. Trimming cost V 1 base and J 5 bases; bases outside gene matches: 10. As DNA, the CDR3 is TGTGCCAGCAGCTTAGGGCCGGGGGGTACTCGTACCGGGGAGCTGTTTTTT. Translated, it gives CASSLGPGGTRTGELFF.

The chain recombines TRBV7-9 with TRBJ2-3, with 7 bases lining up with TRBD2. Germline loops: CDR1 SEHNR, CDR2 FQNEAQ (reference sequence). This CDR3 is built from 14 residues. V was pared by 3 bases and J by 5 bases, with 5 bases of the junction left unmatched. The CDR3 region is CASSFLAVGDTQYF. The CDR3 DNA follows: TGTGCCAGCAGCTTTCTAGCGGTGGGAGATACGCAGTATTTT.

This clonotype occurred a few times. The V call is TRBV7-2, the J call TRBJ2-7; D is undetermined. This CDR3 is 11 amino acids long. Germline V CDR1 and CDR2: SGHTA, FQGNSA. Trimming took 5 bases from V and 7 from J, leaving 9 bases between them. The CDR3 sequence: CASSPNKEQYF. In DNA, the CDR3 is TGTGCCAGCAGCCCCAATAAAGAGCAGTACTTC.

This clonotype showed up just a few times. This chain links TRBV5-5 with TRBJ2-2; TRBD2 is a possible D gene (6 bases). The germline CDR1 and CDR2 sequences are SGHKS and YYEKEE (reference sequence). This CDR3 region has 17 residues. The V and J ends lost 0 bases and 4 bases respectively, with 16 bases between them. In nucleotides, the CDR3 is TGTGCCAGCAGCTTGGTCGTTGGTCTGGGAGGCACCGGGGAGCTGTTTTTT. This codes for CASSLVVGLGGTGELFF.

The rearrangement joins TRBV15 to TRBJ2-3, with D perhaps matching TRBD1 (6 bases). The CDR3 loop spans 12 amino acids. The V and J ends lost 10 bases and 4 bases respectively, with 12 bases between them. Germline V gene sequence: CDR1 LNHNV, CDR2 YYDKDF (reference sequence). In nucleotides, the CDR3 is TGTGCCAGTGCAGGGGCATCAGATACGCAGTATTTT. Amino acid sequence: CASAGASDTQYF. Looking up the rest from reference TRBV15 and TRBJ2-3 gives the full variable domain: DAMVIQNPRYQVTQFGKPVTLSCSQTLNHNVMYWYQQKSSQAPKLLFHYYDKDFNNEADTPDNFQSRRPNTSFCFLDIRSPGLGDTAMYLCASAGASDTQYFGPGTRLTVL.

V usage is TRBV12-3 or TRBV12-4 and J usage is TRBJ1-4, with D possibly matching TRBD1 (5 bases). This CDR3 has 14 residues. V shed 6 bases and J shed 8 bases, with 16 bases lying between them. In DNA, the CDR3 is TGTGCCAGCAGCCCGTTCCTCAGGGACGAAAAACTGTTTTTT. Translating it yields CASSPFLRDEKLFF.

The gene calls are TRBV5-1 and TRBJ1-1, with 7 bases aligning to TRBD1. Germline assignment: CDR1 SGHRS and CDR2 YFSETQ. This CDR3 spans 14 amino acids. The trim removed 7 bases at V and 1 base at J, leaving 7 bases unmatched. The CDR3 nucleotides read TGCGCCAGCGAGCCCGGGACAGCGAACACTGAAGCTTTCTTT. Translation: CASEPGTANTEAFF.

This clonotype turned up a few times. The chain uses TRBV5-5 and TRBJ2-7; the match to TRBD1 covers 10 bases. CDR1 is SGHKS and CDR2 is YYEKEE in the germline V gene (reference sequence). J was trimmed by 6 bases and V by 4 bases; bases with no gene match: 13. CDR3 length: 16 residues. In nucleotides, the CDR3 is TGTGCCAGCAGCACAACCTTGGGACAGGGGAAGGGCGAGCAGTACTTC. This translates into CASSTTLGQGKGEQYF.

The J gene is TRBJ1-1, the V gene TRBV20-1; D unclear. The CDR3 contains 14 residues. Looked up from germline, CDR1 is DFQATT and CDR2 is SNEGSKA (reference sequence). Trimming took off 8 bases at V and 4 bases at J, with 20 bases between the two ends. The CDR3 bases are TGCAGTTCAAGGGTGGGGTATAGTAGCACTGAAGCTTTCTTT. As protein: CSSRVGYSSTEAFF.

The chain has TRBV6-1 and TRBJ2-1; no clear D. The germline V gene encodes CDR1 MNHNS and CDR2 SASEGT. The length of the CDR3 is 13 residues. With 10 bases removed from V and 3 bases from J, the gap between germline ends came to 13 bases. CDR3 loop: CAISRTFYNEQFF. The CDR3 DNA follows: TGTGCCATCAGCAGAACCTTCTACAATGAGCAGTTCTTC.

This CDR3 reads CASSLVAGGIYEQYF. CDR3 DNA: TGTGCCAGCAGCTTAGTAGCGGGGGGGATCTACGAGCAGTACTTC. This chain links TRBV11-2 with TRBJ2-7, with TRBD2 matching over 11 bases. Trimming cost V 1 base and J 3 bases; bases outside gene matches: 2. The CDR3 is 15 amino acids. Per germline, CDR1 SGHAT and CDR2 FQNNGV.

The chain uses TRBV27 and TRBJ2-1; D is unclear. Trimming took 1 base from V and 5 from J, leaving 6 bases between them. CDR1 and CDR2 (germline): MNHEY, SMNVEV (reference sequence). CDR3 length: 13 residues. The CDR3: CASSLLWDNEQFF. The CDR3 coding sequence is TGTGCCAGCAGTTTATTATGGGACAATGAGCAGTTCTTC.

This chain links TRBV7-8 with TRBJ2-3, with D perhaps matching TRBD1 (5 bases). The length of the CDR3 is 15 residues. Trimming left V 1 base short and J 2 bases short, with 10 bases between. Germline V gene sequence: CDR1 SGHVS, CDR2 FQNEAQ. CDR3: CASSLEQGLTDTQYF. CDR3 nucleotides: TGTGCCAGCAGCTTAGAGCAGGGCCTCACAGATACGCAGTATTTT.

The rearrangement links TRBV7-3 to TRBJ1-3, with a tentative D call TRBD1 (5 bases). From germline, CDR1 is SGHTA and CDR2 FQGTGA. Trimming stripped 2 bases from V and 4 bases from J, with 15 bases between. This CDR3 is built from 16 residues. The CDR3 DNA reads as TGTGCCAGCAGCTTAGGTCCGCGGGGGTCAGGAAACACCATATATTTT. Translating gives CASSLGPRGSGNTIYF.